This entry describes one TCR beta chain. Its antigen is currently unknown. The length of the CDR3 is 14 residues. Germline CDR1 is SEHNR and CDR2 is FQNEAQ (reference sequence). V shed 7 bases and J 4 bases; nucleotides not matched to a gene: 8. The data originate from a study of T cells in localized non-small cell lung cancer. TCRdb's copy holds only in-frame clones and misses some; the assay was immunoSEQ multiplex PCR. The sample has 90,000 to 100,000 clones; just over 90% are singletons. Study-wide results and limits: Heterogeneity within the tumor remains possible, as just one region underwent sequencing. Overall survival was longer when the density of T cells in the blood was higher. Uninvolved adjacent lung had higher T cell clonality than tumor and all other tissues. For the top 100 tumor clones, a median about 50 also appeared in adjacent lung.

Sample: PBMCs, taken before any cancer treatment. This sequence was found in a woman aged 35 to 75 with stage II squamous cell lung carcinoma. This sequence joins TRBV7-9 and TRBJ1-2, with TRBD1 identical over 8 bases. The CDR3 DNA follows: TGTGCCAGCATCCCCGGGACAGGAATCTATGGCTACACCTTC. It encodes CASIPGTGIYGYTF.